The T cell receptor (beta chain) described here comes from a study of blood T cell repertoires in COVID-19. Looking at the study overall: Samples of COVID-19 (acute and convalescent) were obtained from the United States, Italy and Spain. PBMCs, B-cell-depleted T cells, or T cells provided the cDNA or gDNA that made up the material.

How the authors handled the data: Using reference gene primer amplification, nucleated cell counts were estimated. Clones were sequenced by immunoSEQ multiplex PCR, and TCRdb holds only the in-frame ones, with some missing. V, J and clone size reflect that table, while D and trimming were determined from the DNA. The sample records fewer than 100,000 clones, approximately 85% being singletons. Germline lookup yields CDR1 MNHNS and CDR2 SASEGT. The J segment lost 8 bases and the V segment lost 3 bases, leaving 9 bases of the junction unmatched. The CDR3 loop spans 15 amino acids. The clonotype was recovered from a human donor in a cohort sampled during active COVID-19. The specimen was peripheral blood. The rearrangement uses TRBV6-1 and TRBJ1-4, with 7 bases fitting TRBD1. CDR3 sequence reads: CASSDGAGGWEKLFF. The CDR3, as DNA: TGTGCCAGCAGTGACGGGGCAGGGGGTTGGGAAAAACTGTTTTTT.